A single TCR beta chain is shown here with its context. The data belong to a study of regulatory T cells in long-lasting Graves disease. This sample's time point: newly diagnosed GD, antithyroid drugs for less than 3 months. RNA from PBMCs was the source of the TCR library. CDR1 and CDR2 (germline): SGHKS, YYEKEE (reference sequence). CDR3 length equals 17 residues. V shed 4 bases and J 10 bases; nucleotides not matched to a gene: 14. Both iRepertoire HTBI primers and Arm-PCR of CDR3 regions were used to build the TCR beta libraries. TCRdb reprocessed the multiplex PCR reads with MiXCR, giving one entry per CDR3 protein. Of 500,000 or so distinct CDR3 sequences detected, approximately 14% appear once; the ten largest clones hold approximately 15%. The data were also submitted as part of a second study, on T cells in Graves' hyperthyroidism and ophthalmopathy. That publication notes: Appearing also in blood were most of the thyroid clonotypes expanded above 0.001.

Specimen: peripheral blood mononuclear cells (PBMCs), collected at new diagnosis, from a patient treated with antithyroid drugs. This chain connects TRBV5-5 to TRBJ2-1; 13 bases are a match to TRBD2. The sequence was collected from a woman in her forties or fifties with Graves disease. The CDR3 loop is CASSRVEGLAGYREQFF. CDR3 coding DNA: TGTGCCAGCAGCCGCGTAGAGGGACTAGCGGGGTACAGGGAGCAGTTCTTC.